What follows are 3 T cell receptor beta chains derived from one specimen sequenced in a study of regulatory T cells in long-lasting Graves disease. In building TCR beta libraries, iRepertoire HTBI primers were used together with Arm-PCR of CDR3 regions. Using its own MiXCR run on the multiplex PCR reads, TCRdb lists one record per CDR3 protein. The data hold roughly 610,000 distinct CDR3 sequences, with 16% observed a single time. Described time point: newly diagnosed GD, antithyroid drugs for less than 3 months. Extracted RNA from PBMCs served as the source of the TCR library. This sample was shared with a second study, whose subject was T cells in Graves' hyperthyroidism and ophthalmopathy.

The sequenced sample was peripheral blood mononuclear cells (PBMCs), obtained at new diagnosis, from a patient treated with antithyroid drugs. The receptors originated from a woman under 40 with Graves disease.

In this sample, this clonotype turned up many times. The V call is TRBV24-1, the J call TRBJ2-1; D remains ambiguous. Germline-derived CDR1 and CDR2 are KGHDR and SFDVKD. V was shortened by 9 bases and J by 0 bases, with 8 bases between the two germline ends. The CDR3 is 13 residues long. The CDR3 DNA sequence: TGTGCCACCGGTCCCCGCTCCTACAATGAGCAGTTCTTC. It specifies CATGPRSYNEQFF.

J is TRBJ2-3 and V is TRBV29-1; no clear D gene. Germline assignment: CDR1 SQVTM and CDR2 ANQGSEA. V lost 6 bases, J lost 1 base, and 23 bases lay in between. This CDR3 is built from 17 residues. The CDR3 protein is CSVYLIAGFIGTDTQYF. CDR3 coding DNA: TGCAGCGTGTACCTTATCGCTGGTTTTATCGGCACAGATACGCAGTATTTT.

This clonotype was counted at least ten times. The chain combines TRBV11-2 with TRBJ1-2; a weak D match, TRBD1 (5 bases). The CDR3 has 15 amino acids. Trimming took off 5 bases at V and 7 bases at J, with 20 bases between the two ends. The germline gives CDR1 SGHAT, CDR2 FQNNGV. The CDR3 DNA follows: TGTGCCAGCAGCACCCGGGACTCCCGGAGGGTTGGCTACACCTTC. Translated: CASSTRDSRRVGYTF.